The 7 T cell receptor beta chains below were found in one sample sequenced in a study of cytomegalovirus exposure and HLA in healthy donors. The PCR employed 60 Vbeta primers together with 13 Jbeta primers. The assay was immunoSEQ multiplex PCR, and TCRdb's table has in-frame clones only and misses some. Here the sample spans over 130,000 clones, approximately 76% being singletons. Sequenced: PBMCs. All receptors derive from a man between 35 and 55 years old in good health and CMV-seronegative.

This CDR3 reads CASSLDTTVLQETQYF. CDR3 bases: TGTGCCAGCAGCTTAGATACGACAGTTCTACAAGAGACCCAGTACTTC. J is TRBJ2-5 and V is TRBV7-9, with D possibly being TRBD1 (5 bases). The CDR3 totals 16 residues. The V and J ends lost 1 base and 2 bases respectively, with 14 bases between them. Per germline, CDR1 SEHNR and CDR2 FQNEAQ (reference sequence). Complete variable domain (other parts from reference TRBV7-9 and TRBJ2-5): DTGVSQNPRHKITKRGQNVTFRCDPISEHNRLYWYRQTLGQGPEFLTYFQNEAQLEKSRLLSDRFSAERPKGSFSTLEIQRTEQGDSAMYLCASSLDTTVLQETQYFGPGTRLLVL.

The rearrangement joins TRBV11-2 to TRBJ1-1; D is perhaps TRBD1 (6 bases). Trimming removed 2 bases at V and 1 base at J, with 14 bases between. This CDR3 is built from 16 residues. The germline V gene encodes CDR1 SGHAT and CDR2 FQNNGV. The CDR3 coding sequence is TGTGCCAGCAGCTTAACCTCAGGGGTCGGGAACACTGAAGCTTTCTTT. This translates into CASSLTSGVGNTEAFF.

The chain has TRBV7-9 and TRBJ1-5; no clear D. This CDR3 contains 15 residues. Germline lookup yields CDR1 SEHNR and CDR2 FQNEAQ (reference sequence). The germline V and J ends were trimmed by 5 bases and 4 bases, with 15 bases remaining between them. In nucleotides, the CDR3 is TGTGCCAGCAGCGAAGAGGGCCCGATAAATCAGCCCCAGCATTTT. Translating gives CASSEEGPINQPQHF.

CDR3 in amino acids: CASSGRTSGLQGYEQFF. Written as DNA, the CDR3 is TGTGCCAGCAGTGGAAGGACTAGCGGCCTCCAAGGTTATGAGCAGTTCTTC. V gene TRBV28 combines with J gene TRBJ2-1; TRBD2 matches at 10 bases. Trimming removed 5 bases from V and 8 bases from J; junction bases left unmatched: 15. Germline V gene lookup returns CDR1 MDHEN and CDR2 SYDVKM. The CDR3 is 17 amino acids.

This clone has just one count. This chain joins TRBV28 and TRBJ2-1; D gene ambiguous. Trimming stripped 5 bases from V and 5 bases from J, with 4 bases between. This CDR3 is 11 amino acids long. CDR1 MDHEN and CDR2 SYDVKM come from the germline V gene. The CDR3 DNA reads TGTGCCAGCAGTCTAAACAATGAGCAGTTCTTC. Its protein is CASSLNNEQFF.

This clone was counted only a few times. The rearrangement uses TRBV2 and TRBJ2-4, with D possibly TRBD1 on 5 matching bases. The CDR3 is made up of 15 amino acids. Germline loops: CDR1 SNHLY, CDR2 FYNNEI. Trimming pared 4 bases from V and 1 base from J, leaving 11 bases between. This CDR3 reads CASSGKGAAKNIQYF. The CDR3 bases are TGTGCCAGCAGTGGGAAAGGGGCGGCCAAAAACATTCAGTACTTC.

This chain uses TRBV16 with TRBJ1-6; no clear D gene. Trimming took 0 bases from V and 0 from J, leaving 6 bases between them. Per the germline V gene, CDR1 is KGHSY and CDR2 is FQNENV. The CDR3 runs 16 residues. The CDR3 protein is CASSQSEVSYNSPLHF. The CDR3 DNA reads TGTGCCAGCAGCCAATCGGAGGTCTCCTATAATTCACCCCTCCACTTT.